This T cell receptor (beta chain) was captured in a study of T cell responses to AZD1222 COVID-19 vaccine. With regard to this clone: The antigen remains undetermined.

Data came from immunoSEQ multiplex PCR; TCRdb stores just in-frame clones and leaves some out. The repertoire consists of 90,000 to 150,000 clones, with around nine tenths occurring once and the leading ten covering over 3%. There are 17 residues in the CDR3. Per germline, CDR1 LNHDA and CDR2 SQIVND (reference sequence). With 3 bases removed from V and 0 bases from J, the gap between germline ends came to 15 bases. Study results and limitations: As reported, nearly half of all spike-specific TCRs target variant regions that are unmutated. Vaccine-related CD4 TCRs covered spike, predominating at 160-218 and 743-854. Without day 14 samples, only post-peak T cell repertoires were studied.

This chain connects TRBV19 to TRBJ1-5; D may be TRBD1 (5 bases). The source was peripheral blood, collected on day 0 of AZD1222 vaccination. This receptor was obtained from an adult in good health. CDR3 sequence reads: CASSIQDTGYSNQPQHF. The CDR3 coding sequence is TGTGCCAGTAGTATTCAGGACACTGGATATAGCAATCAGCCCCAGCATTTT.